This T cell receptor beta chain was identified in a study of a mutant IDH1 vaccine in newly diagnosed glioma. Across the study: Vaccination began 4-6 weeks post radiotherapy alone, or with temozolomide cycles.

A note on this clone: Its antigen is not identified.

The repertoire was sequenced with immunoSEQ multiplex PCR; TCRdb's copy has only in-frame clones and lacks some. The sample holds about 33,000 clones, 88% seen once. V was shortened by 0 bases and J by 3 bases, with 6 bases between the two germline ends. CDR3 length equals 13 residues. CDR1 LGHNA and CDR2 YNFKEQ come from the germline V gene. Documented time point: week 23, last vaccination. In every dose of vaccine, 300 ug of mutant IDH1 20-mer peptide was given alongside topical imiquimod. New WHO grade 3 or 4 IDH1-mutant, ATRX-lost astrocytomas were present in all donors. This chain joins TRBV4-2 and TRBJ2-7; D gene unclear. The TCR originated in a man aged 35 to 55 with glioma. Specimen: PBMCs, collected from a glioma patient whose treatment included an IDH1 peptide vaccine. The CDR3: CASSQELGYEQYF. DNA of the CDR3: TGTGCCAGCAGCCAAGAGTTGGGCTACGAGCAGTACTTC.